These T cell receptor beta chains were read from a single sample in a study of blood T cell repertoires in COVID-19. The assay was immunoSEQ multiplex PCR, and TCRdb's table has in-frame clones only and misses some. Here the sample spans some 190,000 clones, around 82% being singletons. Input material: PBMCs or T cells enriched from blood (not recorded which). The receptors were sampled from a man younger than 40 with acute COVID-19. CDR3s include the opening cysteine and the closing phenylalanine or tryptophan.

v_call: TRBV2
j_call: TRBJ2-3
cdr3_aa: CASNRAPSTDTQYF

v_call: TRBV5-1
j_call: TRBJ2-3
cdr3_aa: CASSLRDTQYF

v_call: TRBV14
j_call: TRBJ1-5
cdr3_aa: CASSQGTDDSNQPQHF

v_call: TRBV27
j_call: TRBJ2-7
cdr3_aa: CASRPTDRLTFYEQYF

v_call: TRBV9
j_call: TRBJ2-2
cdr3_aa: CASSVGTGGTGELFF

v_call: TRBV18
j_call: TRBJ2-1
cdr3_aa: CASSPTAGYEQFF

v_call: TRBV29-1
j_call: TRBJ2-3
cdr3_aa: CSVGVSGYTDTQYF

v_call: TRBV5-1
j_call: TRBJ2-2
cdr3_aa: CASSFTGGRTGELFF

v_call: TRBV19
j_call: TRBJ1-2
cdr3_aa: CASSIDPFYGYTF

v_call: TRBV9
j_call: TRBJ2-5
cdr3_aa: CASSVVGSQETQYF

v_call: TRBV10-3
j_call: TRBJ2-7
cdr3_aa: CAISGEVGHLAYEQYF

v_call: TRBV28
j_call: TRBJ1-6
cdr3_aa: CALRGTTHNSPLHF

v_call: TRBV12-3/TRBV12-4
j_call: TRBJ1-4
cdr3_aa: CASSFRQGLFF

v_call: TRBV28
j_call: TRBJ1-6
cdr3_aa: CASSAGGDNSPLHF

v_call: TRBV9
j_call: TRBJ1-3
cdr3_aa: CASSGRGGGRNTIYF

v_call: TRBV6-2/TRBV6-3
j_call: TRBJ2-1
cdr3_aa: CASGPTVYNEQFF

v_call: TRBV6-5
j_call: TRBJ1-4
cdr3_aa: CASGRIGGPEKLFF

v_call: TRBV6-5
j_call: TRBJ1-5
cdr3_aa: CASSRGGDQPQHF

v_call: TRBV12-3/TRBV12-4
j_call: TRBJ1-6
cdr3_aa: CASSDTGRSPLHF

v_call: TRBV14
j_call: TRBJ1-6
cdr3_aa: CASSQGEAGSSPLHF

v_call: TRBV30
j_call: TRBJ1-2
cdr3_aa: CAWTGGGYGYTF

v_call: TRBV28
j_call: TRBJ2-7
cdr3_aa: CASSPGQREVYEQYF

v_call: TRBV9
j_call: TRBJ2-2
cdr3_aa: CASSVGTGRTGELFF

v_call: TRBV18
j_call: TRBJ1-2
cdr3_aa: CASSPNMPGNYGYTF

v_call: TRBV2
j_call: TRBJ2-7
cdr3_aa: CASRARGLEQYF

v_call: TRBV10-3
j_call: TRBJ2-3
cdr3_aa: CAISAGTDTQYF

v_call: TRBV10-1
j_call: TRBJ2-1
cdr3_aa: CASSEGGTANNEQFF

v_call: TRBV12-3/TRBV12-4
j_call: TRBJ1-1
cdr3_aa: CASGTGVNTEAFF

v_call: TRBV5-1
j_call: TRBJ1-2
cdr3_aa: CASTWTGSYGYTF

v_call: TRBV5-5
j_call: TRBJ1-5
cdr3_aa: CASSSVLRDRVINQPQHF